The TCR beta chain under discussion was sequenced for a study of cytomegalovirus exposure and HLA in healthy donors. Everyone who donated was a healthy bone marrow donor. Study-level points and caveats: Investigators reported approximately 170 TCR beta chains as tied to cytomegalovirus.

The PCR employed 60 Vbeta primers together with 13 Jbeta primers. Here immunoSEQ multiplex PCR was the method, and the copy in TCRdb shows in-frame clones only, minus some. The table for this sample gives 200,000 to 250,000 clones. Comment on this clone: The antigen is undetermined. The sample has other DNA sequences that encode this CDR3 too.

The CDR3 loop spans 14 amino acids. Germline trimming cut 2 bases from V and 1 base from J; bases unmatched to any gene: 0. CDR1 and CDR2 from the germline V gene are KGHSH and LQKENI. The sequencing input was PBMCs. This TCR derives from a woman under 40 in good health and CMV-seropositive. The chain has TRBV18 and TRBJ1-1; 8 bases match TRBD1. The CDR3 region has the DNA TGTGCCAGCTCACCAGGACAGGGGAACACTGAAGCTTTCTTT. Translating it yields CASSPGQGNTEAFF.